The clone carrying this T cell receptor (beta chain) was counted once. Other DNA sequences in this sample translate to the same CDR3. V lost 6 bases to trimming and J lost 4 bases, with 9 bases between them. Germline V gene sequence: CDR1 DFQATT, CDR2 SNEGSKA (reference sequence). This CDR3 is built from 11 residues. This entry belongs to a study of shared clonotypes between healthy human individuals. Study-wide background: The donor pool was made up of two women and three men aged 18 to 49.

The unsorted samples had 80 million to 95 million PBMCs used for genomic DNA. The authors' processing: Filtering differed because ImmunoSEQ produced junction-only sequences that carried no quality scores. Assay: immunoSEQ multiplex PCR; the TCRdb copy retains only in-frame clones and omits some. The V and J calls and clone size were taken over from that table, and D and trimming were inferred from the DNA. The table lists about 490,000 clones, about three quarters of them singletons. The sequence derives from a woman between 40 and 50 years old in good health. Some clones in this sample may be carry-over from other donors' samples. Material for sequencing was PBMCs. V usage is TRBV20-1 and J usage is TRBJ1-1, with a possible D match to TRBD1 (5 bases). The CDR3 DNA reads as TGCAGTGCCAGGGCGGGCACTGAAGCTTTCTTT. It codes for CSARAGTEAFF.